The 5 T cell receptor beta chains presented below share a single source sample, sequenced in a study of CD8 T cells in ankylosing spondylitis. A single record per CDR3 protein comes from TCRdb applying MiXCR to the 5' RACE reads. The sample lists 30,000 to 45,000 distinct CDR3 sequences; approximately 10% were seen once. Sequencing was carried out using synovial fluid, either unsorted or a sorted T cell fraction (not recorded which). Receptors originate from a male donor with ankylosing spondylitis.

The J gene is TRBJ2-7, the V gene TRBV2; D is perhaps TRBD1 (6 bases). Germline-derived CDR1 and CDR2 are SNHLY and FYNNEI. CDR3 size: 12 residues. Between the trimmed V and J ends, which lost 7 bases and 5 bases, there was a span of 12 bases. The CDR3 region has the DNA TGTGCCAGCACCGACAGGCTCGACGAGCAGTACTTC. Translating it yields CASTDRLDEQYF.

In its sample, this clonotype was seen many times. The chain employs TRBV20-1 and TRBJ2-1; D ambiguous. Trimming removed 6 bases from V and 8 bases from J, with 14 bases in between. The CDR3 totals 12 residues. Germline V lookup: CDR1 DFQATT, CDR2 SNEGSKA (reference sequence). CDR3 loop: CSAAWGLYEQFF. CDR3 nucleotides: TGCAGTGCCGCCTGGGGTCTTTATGAGCAGTTCTTC.

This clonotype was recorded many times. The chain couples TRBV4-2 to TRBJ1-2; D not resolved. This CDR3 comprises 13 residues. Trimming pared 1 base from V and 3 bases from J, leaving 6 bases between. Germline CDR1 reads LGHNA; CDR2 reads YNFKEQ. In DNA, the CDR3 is TGTGCCAGCAGCCAAGGCACCGACTATGGCTACACCTTC. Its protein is CASSQGTDYGYTF.

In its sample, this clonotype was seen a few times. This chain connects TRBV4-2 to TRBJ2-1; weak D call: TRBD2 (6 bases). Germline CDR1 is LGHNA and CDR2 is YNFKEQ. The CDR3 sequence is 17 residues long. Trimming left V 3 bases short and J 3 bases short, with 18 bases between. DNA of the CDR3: TGTGCCAGCAGCCATGGATTGGGGACTGGTTTCTACAATGAGCAGTTCTTC. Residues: CASSHGLGTGFYNEQFF.

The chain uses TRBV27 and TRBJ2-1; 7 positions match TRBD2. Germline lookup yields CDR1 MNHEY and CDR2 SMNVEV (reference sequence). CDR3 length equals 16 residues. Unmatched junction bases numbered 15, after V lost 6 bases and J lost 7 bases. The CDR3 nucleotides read TGTGCCAGCAGGGAGAGATCCGGGGGGACTCATAATGAGCAGTTCTTC. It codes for CASRERSGGTHNEQFF.